This entry features one TCR beta chain sequence. No antigen is known for it. This entry is derived from a study of OX40 agonist ivuxolimab in advanced cancers. Study findings and constraints: On average, CD8+ T cells had more expanded clones than CD4+. Low normalized T-cell clonal expansion was also seen in some nonresponders. Relatively little clonal expansion, among the lowest observed, appeared in partial responders at 0.1-3.0 mg/kg.

Clones were sequenced by immunoSEQ multiplex PCR, and TCRdb holds only the in-frame ones, with some missing. Of some 46,000 clones in the sample, 86% were seen once. The germline CDR1 and CDR2 sequences are MGHRA and YSYEKL. Trimming cost V 4 bases and J 1 base; bases outside gene matches: 14. The CDR3 is 20 amino acids. The chain combines TRBV4-1 with TRBJ2-4; 12 bases are a match to TRBD1. The sequences come from CD4+ or CD8+ T cells sorted from blood, collected in a trial of the OX40 agonist ivuxolimab. The TCR comes from an adult with an advanced solid tumor such as melanoma, head and neck, liver or kidney cancer. The DNA of the CDR3 is TGCGCCAGCAGCCCTGGACCGGGACAGGGGGCGGGTTTTGCCAAAAACATTCAGTACTTC. Its protein is CASSPGPGQGAGFAKNIQYF.